Detailed here is one T cell receptor beta chain. The junction departs from germline at one end; a sequencing error may be responsible. This sample was taken from a study of shared clonotypes between healthy human individuals. TCRdb's copy holds only in-frame clones and misses some; the assay was immunoSEQ multiplex PCR. The sample records some 490,000 clones, roughly 80% being singletons. Those who donated, Caucasian adults without exception, all lived in Nashville, Tennessee. This CDR3 spans 11 amino acids. Germline V CDR1 and CDR2: MNHNS, SASEGT. This clonotype was sampled from a woman aged 40 to 50 in good health. Some clones in this sample may be carry-over from other donors' samples. Sequenced: PBMCs. The chain couples TRBV6-1 to TRBJ1-2; D is uncertain. Here the CDR3 reads CAGSEAKFLTF. Here the CDR3 DNA reads TGTGCCGGCAGTGAAGCTAAATTTCTTACCTTC.